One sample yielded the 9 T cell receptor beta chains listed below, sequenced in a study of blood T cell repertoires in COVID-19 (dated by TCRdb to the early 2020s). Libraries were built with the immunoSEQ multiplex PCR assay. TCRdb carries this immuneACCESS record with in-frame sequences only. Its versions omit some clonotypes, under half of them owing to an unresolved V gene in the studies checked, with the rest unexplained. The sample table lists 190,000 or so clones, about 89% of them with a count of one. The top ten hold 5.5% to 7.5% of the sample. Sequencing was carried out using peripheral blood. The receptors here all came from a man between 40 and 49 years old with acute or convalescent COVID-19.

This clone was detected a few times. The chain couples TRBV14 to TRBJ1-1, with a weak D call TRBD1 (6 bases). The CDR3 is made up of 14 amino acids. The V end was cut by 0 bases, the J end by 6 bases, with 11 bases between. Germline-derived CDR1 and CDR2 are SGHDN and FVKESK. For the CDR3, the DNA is TGTGCCAGCAGCCAAGACCAGGGGCGGGCTGAAGCTTTCTTT. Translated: CASSQDQGRAEAFF.

The CDR3 here is CASSILTGATGELFF. The CDR3 DNA follows: TGTGCCAGTAGTATCTTGACAGGGGCCACCGGGGAGCTGTTTTTT. The chain carries TRBV19 and TRBJ2-2; 8 bases match TRBD1. There are 15 residues in the CDR3. CDR1 and CDR2 from the germline V gene are LNHDA and SQIVND (reference sequence). Unmatched junction bases numbered 4, after V lost 3 bases and J lost 4 bases.

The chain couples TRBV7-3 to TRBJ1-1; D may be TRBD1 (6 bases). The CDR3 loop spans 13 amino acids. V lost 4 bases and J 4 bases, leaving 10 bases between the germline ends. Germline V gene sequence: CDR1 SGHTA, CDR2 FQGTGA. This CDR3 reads CASSSQGSTEAFF. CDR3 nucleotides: TGTGCCAGCAGCTCGCAGGGGTCCACTGAAGCTTTCTTT.

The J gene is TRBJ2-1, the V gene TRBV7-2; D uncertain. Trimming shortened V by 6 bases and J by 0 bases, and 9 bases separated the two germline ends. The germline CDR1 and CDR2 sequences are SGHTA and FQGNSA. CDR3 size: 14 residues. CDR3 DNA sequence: TGTGCCAGCAGACCACCCAGCTCCTACAATGAGCAGTTCTTC. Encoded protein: CASRPPSSYNEQFF.

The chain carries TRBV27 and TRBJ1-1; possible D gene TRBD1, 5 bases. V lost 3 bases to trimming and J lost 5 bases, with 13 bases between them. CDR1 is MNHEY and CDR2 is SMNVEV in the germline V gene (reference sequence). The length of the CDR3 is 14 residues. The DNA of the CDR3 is TGTGCCAGCAGTTTGTTGCGCGGGGGGACTGAAGCTTTCTTT. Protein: CASSLLRGGTEAFF.

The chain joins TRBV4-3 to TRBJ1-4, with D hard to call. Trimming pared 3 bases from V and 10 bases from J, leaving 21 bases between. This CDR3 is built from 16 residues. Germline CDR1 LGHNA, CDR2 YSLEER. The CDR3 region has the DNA TGCGCCAGCAGCCAGGAGTTAACAGCGGGCACGGGAAAACTGTTTTTT. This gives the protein CASSQELTAGTGKLFF.

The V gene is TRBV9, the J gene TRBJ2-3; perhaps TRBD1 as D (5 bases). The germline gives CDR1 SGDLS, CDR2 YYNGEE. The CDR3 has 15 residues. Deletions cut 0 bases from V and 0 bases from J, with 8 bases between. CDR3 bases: TGTGCCAGCAGCGTAGGGGCAGGGAGCACAGATACGCAGTATTTT. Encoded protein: CASSVGAGSTDTQYF. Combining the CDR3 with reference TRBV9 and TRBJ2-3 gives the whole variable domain DSGVTQTPKHLITATGQRVTLRCSPRSGDLSVYWYQQSLDQGLQFLIQYYNGEERAKGNILERFSAQQFPDLHSELNLSSLELGDSALYFCASSVGAGSTDTQYFGPGTRLTVL.

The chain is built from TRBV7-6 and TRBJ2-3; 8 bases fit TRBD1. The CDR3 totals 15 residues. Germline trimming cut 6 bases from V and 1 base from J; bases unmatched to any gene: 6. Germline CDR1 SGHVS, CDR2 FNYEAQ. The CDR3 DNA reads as TGTGCCAGCAGTTTGCAGGGGGCTGGCACAGATACGCAGTATTTT. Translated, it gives CASSLQGAGTDTQYF.

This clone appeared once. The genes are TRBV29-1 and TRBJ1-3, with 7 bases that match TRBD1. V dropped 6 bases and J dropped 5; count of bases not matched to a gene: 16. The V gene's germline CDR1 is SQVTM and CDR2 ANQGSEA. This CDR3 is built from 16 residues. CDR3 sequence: CSVGRELQGIRNTIYF. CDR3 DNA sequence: TGCAGCGTAGGAAGGGAATTACAGGGGATCCGAAACACCATATATTTT. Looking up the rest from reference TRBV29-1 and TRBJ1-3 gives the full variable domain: SAVISQKPSRDICQRGTSLTIQCQVDSQVTMMFWYRQQPGQSLTLIATANQGSEATYESGFVIDKFPISRPNLTFSTLTVSNMSPEDSSIYLCSVGRELQGIRNTIYFGEGSWLTVV.